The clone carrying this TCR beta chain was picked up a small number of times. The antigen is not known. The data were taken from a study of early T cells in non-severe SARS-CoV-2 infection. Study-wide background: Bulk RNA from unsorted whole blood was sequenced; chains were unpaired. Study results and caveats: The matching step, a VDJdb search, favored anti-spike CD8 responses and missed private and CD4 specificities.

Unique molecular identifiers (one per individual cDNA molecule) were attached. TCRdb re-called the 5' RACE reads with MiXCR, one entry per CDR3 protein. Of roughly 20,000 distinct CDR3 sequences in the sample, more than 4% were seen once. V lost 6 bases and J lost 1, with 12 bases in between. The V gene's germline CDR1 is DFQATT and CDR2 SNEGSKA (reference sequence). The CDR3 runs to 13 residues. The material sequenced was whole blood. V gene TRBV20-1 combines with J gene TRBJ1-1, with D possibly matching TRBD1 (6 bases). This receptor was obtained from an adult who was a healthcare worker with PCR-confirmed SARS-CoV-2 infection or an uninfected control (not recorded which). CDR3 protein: CSARTDPNTEAFF. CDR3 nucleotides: TGCAGTGCCCGGACAGATCCGAACACTGAAGCTTTCTTT.